A selection of T cell receptor beta chains follows, all from one sample in a study of CD8 T cells in Susac syndrome. Each CDR3 protein is one row after TCRdb ran MiXCR on the immunoSEQ multiplex PCR reads. The profile covers about 69,000 distinct CDR3 sequences, with approximately 95% appearing a single time and roughly 0.25% taken by the ten largest. Sequencing used CD8+ T cells from PBMCs. The receptors stem from a human donor in good health. The CDR3 runs from the conserved cysteine through the conserved F or W. The order of the fields is D gene, V gene, J gene, clone size, CDR3 DNA, CDR3 protein. A D gene is named only where the DNA matches it firmly. Only part of the rows carry a size: once, few, many, or a class if the clone is expanded.

>-|TRBV7-9|TRBJ2-5|-
TGTGCCAGCAGCCCCCGACAGGAGCAAGAGACCCAGTACTTC
CASSPRQEQETQYF
>TRBD1|TRBV7-9|TRBJ1-6|-
TGTGCCAGCAGCCCAGGGACAGGGGGCCAGTCCTATAATTCACCCCTCCACTTT
CASSPGTGGQSYNSPLHF
>-|TRBV27|TRBJ2-7|-
TGTGCCAGCAGCTCAAGCGGGCGGATCTCCTACGAGCAGTACTTC
CASSSSGRISYEQYF
>-|TRBV2|TRBJ1-1|-
TGTGCCAGCAGTGAGCACGAACGGGAGGGGACTGAAGCTTTCTTT
CASSEHEREGTEAFF
>TRBD1|TRBV2|TRBJ2-1|-
TGTGCCAGCAGTGAAGCCGACAGGGCAAAGCAGTTCTTC
CASSEADRAKQFF
>TRBD1|TRBV14|TRBJ2-2|-
TGTGCCAGCAGCCCTAAGGGGACAGGAATCACCGGGGAGCTGTTTTTT
CASSPKGTGITGELFF
>-|TRBV3-1|TRBJ2-1|-
TGTGCCAGCAGCCAGGACTTAGCGTCTAGCTCCTACAATGAGCAGTTCTTC
CASSQDLASSSYNEQFF
>-|TRBV7-9|TRBJ1-4|once
TGTGCCAGCACCTCTGGGGGCGGCAGTAATGAAAAACTGTTTTTT
CASTSGGGSNEKLFF
>-|TRBV28|TRBJ2-7|-
TGTGCCAGCAGTTTTCGTCTCTACGAGCAGTACTTC
CASSFRLYEQYF
>TRBD2|TRBV4-1|TRBJ2-1|-
TGCGCCAGTGGACTAGCGGGGGGGAAAGGTGAGCAGTTCTTC
CASGLAGGKGEQFF